In its sample, the clone carrying this T cell receptor beta chain was seen a few times. Its target is not known. The V and J ends lost 5 bases and 1 base respectively, with 8 bases between them. Germline CDR1 MNHNS, CDR2 SASEGT. The CDR3 length is 13 residues. TCRdb re-analysed the 5' RACE reads in MiXCR, keeping a single row per CDR3 protein. The sample holds 350,000 to 550,000 distinct CDR3 sequences, under 20% seen once. This entry is derived from a study of T cells after yellow fever vaccination. Study details: Fractions with few cells were prepared using SMART-Seq v4 Ultra Low Input.

Overall study results and limits: Researchers cautioned that FACS-sorted repertoires could harbor abundant clonotypes contaminating from the bulk population. Clones from primary vaccination mostly reappeared after the booster (roughly 97% CD4, over 85% CD8). A small proportion of clonotypes was detected in both the CD4 and CD8 compartments.

V gene TRBV6-1 combines with J gene TRBJ1-1; D not resolved. The sample in question was PBMCs, obtained before the yellow fever booster vaccination. This clonotype originated in a young man who received the YFV17D yellow fever vaccine. The CDR3 DNA reads as TGTGCCAGCAGTACATGGCCGAACACTGAAGCTTTCTTT. Protein product: CASSTWPNTEAFF.